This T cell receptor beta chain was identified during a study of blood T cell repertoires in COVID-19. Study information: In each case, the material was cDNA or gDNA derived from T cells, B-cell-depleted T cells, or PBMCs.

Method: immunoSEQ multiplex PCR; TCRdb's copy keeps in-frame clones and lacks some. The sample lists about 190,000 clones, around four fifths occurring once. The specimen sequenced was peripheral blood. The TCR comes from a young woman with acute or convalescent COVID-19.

The CDR3 loop is CASRQSSGNTIYF. CDR3 sequence (DNA): TGTGCCAGCAGACAGAGCTCTGGAAACACCATATATTTT. This rearrangement joins TRBV27 to TRBJ1-3; unclear D gene. V lost 6 bases to trimming and J lost 0 bases, with 6 bases between them. The length of the CDR3 is 13 residues. CDR1 and CDR2 from the germline V gene are MNHEY and SMNVEV (reference sequence).